The clone carrying this T cell receptor beta chain has only a few counts. The antigen is undetermined. Frozen unsorted single-cell suspensions supplied the genomic DNA. These data are taken from a study of immune cell composition in non-small cell lung cancer. Study information: Lung adenocarcinoma or squamous carcinoma made up most tumours. Study outcomes and limitations: No significant correlation existed between pack-years smoked and tumour clonality. Squamous lung tumours showed higher top 10 clone scores and clonality than adenocarcinomas.

V dropped 7 bases and J dropped 1; count of bases not matched to a gene: 5. Germline V gives CDR1 SEHNR, CDR2 FQNEAQ (reference sequence). The CDR3 extends over 14 amino acids. The method was immunoSEQ multiplex PCR; TCRdb's version includes in-frame clones alone and lacks a portion of them. The table has fewer than 1,500 clones, 88% seen once. Sequencing input: lung tumor tissue. The receptor's source is a human donor with non-small cell lung cancer. The chain uses TRBV7-9 and TRBJ1-1; 8 bases align to TRBD1. The CDR3 here is CASKIRGPNTEAFF. The CDR3 nucleotides read TGTGCCAGCAAGATCAGGGGGCCGAACACTGAAGCTTTCTTT.